This TCR beta chain was found in a study of blood T cell repertoires in COVID-19. About the study: From the United States, Italy and Spain came samples of acute and convalescent COVID-19. T cells, B-cell-depleted T cells, or PBMCs provided the cDNA or gDNA that served as material.

There are 14 residues in the CDR3. Between the trimmed V and J ends, which lost 0 bases and 2 bases, there was a span of 7 bases. The germline V gene has CDR1 SGHTA and CDR2 FQGNSA. This clone turned up a few times. Original processing methods: Reference gene primer amplification yielded estimated nucleated cell counts. The table came from immunoSEQ multiplex PCR; TCRdb's copy has only in-frame clones and leaves some out. V and J calls and clone size are given by that table; D and trimming were obtained from the DNA. The table has 130,000 to 150,000 clones, 85% seen once. The receptor was isolated from a human donor with acute or convalescent COVID-19. The donor label of this sample is uncertain. J is TRBJ1-1 and V is TRBV7-2, with D uncertain. Sequencing was done on a sample of peripheral blood. CDR3 nucleotide sequence: TGTGCCAGCAGCTTAGCGGAGTACAACACTGAAGCTTTCTTT. Encoded protein: CASSLAEYNTEAFF.